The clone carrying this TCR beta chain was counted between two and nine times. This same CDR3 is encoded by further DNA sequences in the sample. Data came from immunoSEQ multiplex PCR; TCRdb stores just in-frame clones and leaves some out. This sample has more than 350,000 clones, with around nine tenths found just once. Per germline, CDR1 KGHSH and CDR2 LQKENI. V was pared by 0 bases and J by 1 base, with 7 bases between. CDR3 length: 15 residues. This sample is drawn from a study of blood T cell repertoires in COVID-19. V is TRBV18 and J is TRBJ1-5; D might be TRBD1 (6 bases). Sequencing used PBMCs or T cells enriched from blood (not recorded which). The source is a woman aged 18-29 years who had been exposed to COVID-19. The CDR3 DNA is TGTGCCAGCTCACCACCTGGACAGAGCAATCAGCCCCAGCATTTT. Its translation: CASSPPGQSNQPQHF.